This TCR beta chain is from a study of blood T cell repertoires in COVID-19. Across the whole study: The study drew acute and convalescent COVID-19 samples from the United States, Italy and Spain.

TCRdb keeps only in-frame clones here, not all; method: immunoSEQ multiplex PCR. Of hundreds of thousands of clones in the sample, approximately 80% were seen once. Participant age was roughly 18 to 90 years, and participants resided in roughly 25 US areas. The CDR3 sequence is 15 residues long. Germline values: CDR1 SGHTA, CDR2 FQGNSA. The ends were cut back, 1 base at V and 1 base at J, with 8 bases in the middle. The source material was PBMCs or T cells enriched from blood (not recorded which). The receptor was isolated from a woman aged 40-49 years with acute COVID-19. V is TRBV7-2 and J is TRBJ2-1; a possible D gene is TRBD2 (7 bases). CDR3 sequence: CASSLEGGSYNEQFF. The CDR3 DNA is TGTGCCAGCAGCTTAGAGGGGGGGTCCTACAATGAGCAGTTCTTC.